These 18 T cell receptor beta chains share one sample of origin, sequenced in a study of T cell repertoires in cytomegalovirus infection. TCRdb reprocessed the reads via MiXCR and lists one record per CDR3 protein. The table lists hundreds of thousands of distinct CDR3 sequences, 24% of them singletons. The source material was CD8+ T cells from PBMCs. The receptors stem from a human donor in good health (CMV status not recorded). Some clones in this sample may be carry-over from other donors' samples.

This clonotype came up many times. The rearrangement joins TRBV7-2 to TRBJ2-1; D remains ambiguous. The CDR3 contains 13 residues. Trimming left V 5 bases short and J 6 bases short, with 11 bases between. From germline, CDR1 is SGHTA and CDR2 FQGNSA. CDR3 in amino acids: CASSKGLLNEQFF. CDR3 DNA: TGTGCCAGCAGCAAGGGATTACTCAATGAGCAGTTCTTC.

J is TRBJ2-7 and V is TRBV6-2 or TRBV6-3; D gene unclear. The CDR3 covers 14 residues. V was cut by 5 bases and J by 1 base, with 12 bases left in between. Germline CDR1 MNHEY, CDR2 SVGEGT. The CDR3 region has the DNA TGTGCCAGCAGTAAAAGGAGCAGGTCCTACGAGCAGTACGTC. Protein product: CASSKRSRSYEQYV.

The gene calls are TRBV19 and TRBJ1-4; 9 bases match TRBD1. The CDR3 spans 16 residues. Germline trimming cut 10 bases from V and 8 bases from J; bases unmatched to any gene: 17. Germline V gene sequence: CDR1 LNHDA, CDR2 SQIVND (reference sequence). Here the CDR3 DNA reads TGTGCCACACGGGACAGGGCTGGGGTACGTCGGGAAAAACTGTTTTTT. Translation gives CATRDRAGVRREKLFF.

This clonotype was counted a few times. The V call is TRBV7-9, the J call TRBJ2-7; 7 bases are a match to TRBD2. This CDR3 region has 14 residues. With V trimmed by 3 bases and J by 2 bases, 4 bases remained unmatched. CDR1 is SEHNR, CDR2 FQNEAQ, per germline (reference sequence). CDR3 sequence: CASSFALAAYEQYF. CDR3 coding DNA: TGTGCCAGCAGCTTCGCCCTAGCGGCCTACGAGCAGTACTTC.

This chain links TRBV2 with TRBJ2-5, with TRBD1 matching over 7 bases. Per germline, CDR1 SNHLY and CDR2 FYNNEI. Trimming cost V 11 bases and J 3 bases; bases outside gene matches: 9. The CDR3 has 13 amino acids. The CDR3: CAALDRDEETQYF. CDR3 sequence (DNA): TGTGCCGCCCTTGACAGGGATGAAGAGACCCAGTACTTC.

The genes are TRBV7-6 and TRBJ2-2, with D possibly matching TRBD1 (6 bases). The V end was cut by 4 bases, the J end by 0 bases, with 18 bases between. CDR1 is SGHVS, CDR2 FNYEAQ, per germline. The CDR3 consists of 18 residues. The CDR3 DNA is TGTGCCAGCAGCTCCCAGGGGTTCCGGCGACCGAACACCGGGGAGCTGTTTTTT. Its protein product is CASSSQGFRRPNTGELFF.

Remarks on this clonotype: A read error may explain this, as a much larger clone is one base away. The chain recombines TRBV6-8 with TRBJ2-3; 9 bases map to TRBD1. Germline assignment: CDR1 MNHGY and CDR2 SAAAGT. The trim removed 0 bases at V and 5 bases at J, leaving 12 bases unmatched. The CDR3 extends over 18 amino acids. This CDR3 is CASSYSSIQGARGDTQYF. In DNA, the CDR3 is TGTGCCAGCAGTTACTCGTCCATACAGGGGGCGCGGGGAGATACGCAGTATTTT.

This clonotype was counted between two and nine times. This rearrangement joins TRBV2 to TRBJ2-1, with 12 bases that match TRBD1. Per the germline V gene, CDR1 is SNHLY and CDR2 is FYNNEI. J lost 9 bases, V lost 4 bases, and 10 bases had no gene match. This CDR3 is built from 16 residues. CDR3: CASSGSAGQGAREQFF. The CDR3 DNA is TGTGCCAGCAGTGGGTCCGCGGGACAGGGGGCGCGTGAGCAGTTCTTC.

This clonotype was found a few times. The V and J genes are TRBV7-9 and TRBJ2-5; 9 nucleotides align to TRBD1. Trimming at V came to 5 bases and at J to 8 bases, leaving 15 bases not matched to a gene. CDR3 length: 16 residues. Germline CDR1 is SEHNR and CDR2 is FQNEAQ (reference sequence). The CDR3 protein is CASSAKWDRARVTQYF. The DNA of the CDR3 is TGTGCCAGCAGCGCCAAATGGGACAGGGCTCGTGTAACCCAGTACTTC.

The chain couples TRBV6-2 or TRBV6-3 to TRBJ2-7; D is unresolved. The CDR3 is made up of 13 amino acids. Germline CDR1 is MNHEY and CDR2 is SVGEGT. Trimming stripped 6 bases from V and 2 bases from J, with 11 bases between. The CDR3 region is CASSWFETYEQYF. CDR3 bases: TGTGCCAGCAGCTGGTTTGAGACCTACGAGCAGTACTTC.

The CDR3 DNA is TGCGCCAGCAGCCAAGCCTCGAGCAATGAGCAGTTCTTC. As protein: CASSQASSNEQFF. The chain couples TRBV4-1 to TRBJ2-1; unclear D gene. CDR1 MGHRA and CDR2 YSYEKL come from the germline V gene. V lost 1 base and J lost 6, with 7 bases in between. The CDR3 is 13 residues long.

V usage is TRBV23-1 and J usage is TRBJ2-7, with D possibly being TRBD1 (5 bases). Being an ORF, TRBV23-1 has a function that is uncertain. CDR3 size: 13 residues. V was trimmed by 6 bases and J by 2 bases, leaving 11 bases between them. The CDR3 DNA is TGCGCCAGCAGGATACAGGTGGCCTACGAGCAGTACGTC. The encoded protein is CASRIQVAYEQYV.

This clonotype occurred once. The chain employs TRBV11-1 and TRBJ2-1, with no clear D. Germline CDR1 reads SGHAT; CDR2 reads FQDESV (reference sequence). Trimming took off 0 bases at V and 11 bases at J, with 11 bases between the two ends. The CDR3 sequence is 13 residues long. This chain's CDR3 is CASSLASGVKQFF. Written as DNA, the CDR3 is TGTGCCAGCAGCTTAGCCTCTGGAGTCAAGCAGTTCTTC.

This clonotype was observed many times. This rearrangement joins TRBV5-4 to TRBJ2-1; 8 bases line up with TRBD1. The CDR3 spans 16 residues. Trimming removed 0 bases from V and 3 bases from J; junction bases left unmatched: 5. The V gene's germline CDR1 is SGHNT and CDR2 YYREEE (reference sequence). The CDR3 loop reads CASSLDPGGVYNEQFF. The CDR3 DNA reads as TGTGCCAGCAGCTTGGACCCAGGGGGCGTCTACAATGAGCAGTTCTTC.

The chain employs TRBV13 and TRBJ1-1; D not resolved. The CDR3 consists of 18 residues. V gave up 3 bases and J gave up 0 bases, with 20 bases separating them. Germline-derived CDR1 and CDR2 are PRHDT and FYEKMQ (reference sequence). CDR3 bases: TGTGCCAGCAGCTTCGGTTCCCCCATCCCCAGAATGAACACTGAAGCTTTCTTT. Translation gives CASSFGSPIPRMNTEAFF.

Written as DNA, the CDR3 is TGTGCCATCAGTGAATGGGGGGAAGCCTACAATGAGCAGTTCTTC. It translates to CAISEWGEAYNEQFF. The chain uses TRBV10-3 and TRBJ2-1, with D perhaps TRBD2 (6 bases). This CDR3 comprises 15 residues. Trimming removed 3 bases from V and 2 bases from J, with 11 bases in between. CDR1 and CDR2 (germline): ENHRY, SYGVKD.

A few counts support this clonotype. V is TRBV2 and J is TRBJ1-3, with D perhaps matching TRBD1 (6 bases). V shed 9 bases and J shed 0 bases, with 12 bases lying between them. This CDR3 spans 14 amino acids. The germline V gene has CDR1 SNHLY and CDR2 FYNNEI. The CDR3, as DNA: TGTGCCAGTGGGGGGCTCCTCTCTGGAAACACCATATATTTT. This codes for CASGGLLSGNTIYF.

The chain joins TRBV11-2 to TRBJ2-1, with TRBD2 matching over 7 bases. V gave up 5 bases and J gave up 7 bases; unmatched junction bases: 11. The CDR3 runs 15 residues. The germline CDR1 and CDR2 sequences are SGHAT and FQNNGV. The CDR3 here is CASSPMGGDYNEQFF. Written as DNA, the CDR3 is TGTGCCAGCAGCCCAATGGGAGGGGATTATAATGAGCAGTTCTTC.